The rows below give T cell receptor beta chains drawn from one sample of a study of PD-1 blockade in mismatch repair-deficient tumors. This table comes from immunoSEQ multiplex PCR, and its TCRdb copy is limited to in-frame clones, with some not included. The table shows about 49,000 clones, with 77% occurring only once. The material sequenced was PBMCs, taken before pembrolizumab treatment. The receptors were sampled from an adult with mismatch repair-deficient cancer. CDR3s include the opening cysteine and the closing phenylalanine or tryptophan.

v_gene	CDR3aa
TRBV7-9	CASSGRTSGRGNEQFF
TRBV5-1	CASSLDPGTYEQYF
TRBV7-9	CASSLRRQGPEKLFF
TRBV6-5	CASSRGANEKLFF
TRBV28	CASSLTTPARGQPQHF
TRBV6-1	CASSDGTGVYNEQFF
TRBV29-1	CSAEDSGTRSSGANVLTF
TRBV2	CASSETQGSDTQYF
TRBV6-5	CASSPTSGRPNEQFF
TRBV13	CASSLAGSSTDTQYF
TRBV27	CASSFGGYNEQFF
TRBV5-1	CASSLGLSSYEQYF
TRBV6-1	CASSAWDRDGYSNQPQHF
TRBV5-1	CASSLGQMNTEAFF
TRBV19	CASSQGTFEIENQPQHF
TRBV13	CASSSMDRPYEQYF
TRBV18	CASSPATGARGTDTQYF
TRBV5-1	CASSYTGELFF
TRBV9	CASSHSGNEQFF
TRBV5-4	CASSLIAGGDTEAFF
TRBV4-3	CASSQDKQGAYNEQFF
TRBV10-2	CASSDWTGSNTGELFF
TRBV27	CASSLSQFIVTDTQYF
TRBV2	CASSEWVTSGWDTQYF
TRBV7-9	CASSSRQLLRDEQYF
TRBV6-1	CASSDWVRETQYF
TRBV19	CASSIQGQGDLEQYF
TRBV5-1	CASSLGIQGGTEAFF
TRBV11-3	CASSLREGNTGELFF
TRBV18	CASSPLMGLAVTYEQYF
TRBV28	CASSFRGNEQFF
TRBV7-6	CASSFPSGGAGGNTIYF
TRBV4-1	CASSLGARGETNEKLFF
TRBV18	CASSPPGGAYEQYF
TRBV18	CASSPQGGSNQPQHF
TRBV15	CATSRPRDRSTDTQYF
TRBV4-1	CASSQGRGLDTQYF
TRBV6-1	CASSVDGGRAF
TRBV5-1	CASSLGRNQETQYF
TRBV10-3	CAISESSENIQYF
TRBV20-1	CSASGSETQYF
TRBV27	CASSIDGSSGNTIYF
TRBV6-5	CASNQRDNTEAFF
TRBV9	CASSVGGLAGYTDTQYF
TRBV15	CATSRARTEAFF
TRBV9	CASSISGDGLDEQYF
TRBV18	CASSPQSGVSYNEQFF
TRBV11-2	CASSRMYEQYF
TRBV28	CASSSPSAAANYGYTF
TRBV18	CASSPREGYEQYF
TRBV5-6	CASSLAGGEDEAFF